The 26 T cell receptor beta chains below were found in one sample sequenced in a study of T cells after yellow fever vaccination. MiXCR, run by TCRdb on the 5' RACE reads, gives a single entry per CDR3 protein. This table has about 120,000 distinct CDR3 sequences, 7.2% appearing once. The starting material was CD4+ T cells sorted from PBMCs, obtained more than 40 days after the first yellow fever vaccination. Source of these receptors: a man aged 18 to 30 who received the YFV17D yellow fever vaccine.

This clonotype has at least ten counts. This chain joins TRBV7-2 and TRBJ2-5; 10 bases are shared with TRBD2. Germline loops: CDR1 SGHTA, CDR2 FQGNSA. V shed 3 bases, J shed 2 bases, and the junction held 3 bases outside the gene matches. CDR3 length: 15 residues. CDR3 coding DNA: TGTGCCAGCAGCTTCACTAGCGGGGTTCAAGAGACCCAGTACTTC. Encoded protein: CASSFTSGVQETQYF.

This clonotype was seen at least ten times. The chain has TRBV10-3 and TRBJ2-7; D might be TRBD1 or TRBD2, each matching 6 bases. The CDR3 is 19 amino acids. Trimming left V 6 bases short and J 7 bases short, with 34 bases between. Germline CDR1 is ENHRY and CDR2 is SYGVKD. The CDR3 region is CAIRAESRGSTTGVREQYF. The CDR3 bases are TGTGCCATCAGGGCCGAATCGAGGGGGTCAACGACGGGGGTGCGTGAGCAGTACTTC.

This clonotype was recorded a few times. This chain connects TRBV27 to TRBJ2-7, with D maybe TRBD2 (7 bases). The germline V and J ends were trimmed by 2 bases and 2 bases, with 10 bases remaining between them. The germline gives CDR1 MNHEY, CDR2 SMNVEV (reference sequence). The CDR3 sequence is 14 residues long. CDR3 loop: CASSLRGGAYEQYF. The CDR3 DNA sequence: TGTGCCAGCAGTTTAAGGGGGGGGGCCTACGAGCAGTACTTC.

The rearrangement uses TRBV25-1 and TRBJ2-2; TRBD2 agrees at 9 bases. V was clipped by 6 bases and J by 4 bases; unmatched bases: 3. The CDR3 has 14 amino acids. Germline CDR1 reads MGHDK; CDR2 reads SYGVNS. The CDR3, as DNA: TGTGCCAGCAGCGCGGGGGGGAGCACCGGGGAGCTGTTTTTT. It specifies CASSAGGSTGELFF.

This clonotype came up many times. J is TRBJ2-6 and V is TRBV5-1; a weak D match, TRBD1 (6 bases). The germline V gene encodes CDR1 SGHRS and CDR2 YFSETQ. The V end lost 0 bases, the J end lost 2 bases, and 9 bases lay between the germline ends. The CDR3 spans 16 residues. As DNA, the CDR3 is TGCGCCAGCAGCTTGGATGGGGGCGCTGGGGCCAACGTCCTGACTTTC. Translating gives CASSLDGGAGANVLTF. The full variable domain, rest sourced from reference TRBV5-1 and TRBJ2-6, is KAGVTQTPRYLIKTRGQQVTLSCSPISGHRSVSWYQQTPGQGLQFLFEYFSETQRNKGNFPGRFSGRQFSNSRSEMNVSTLELGDSALYLCASSLDGGAGANVLTFGAGSRLTVL.

This clonotype was found many times. The V gene is TRBV10-3, the J gene TRBJ1-4; TRBD1 might be the D (5 bases). V was trimmed by 6 bases and J by 8 bases, leaving 13 bases between them. Germline V CDR1 and CDR2: ENHRY, SYGVKD. The CDR3 is 13 amino acids. CDR3 DNA: TGTGCCATCAGCGCGGGGACGGGAGAAAAACTGTTTTTT. Its translation is CAISAGTGEKLFF.

The table lists this clonotype with many counts. CDR3 DNA: TGTGCCAGCAGCGCCCGCGGGTGGGGCCAAGAGACCCAGTACTTC. This encodes CASSARGWGQETQYF. The chain links TRBV7-2 to TRBJ2-5; tentative D call: TRBD2 (5 bases). The V gene lost 5 bases and the J gene lost 1 base, with 14 bases spanning the gap. Germline assignment: CDR1 SGHTA and CDR2 FQGNSA. The CDR3 totals 15 residues.

The rearrangement links TRBV6-1 to TRBJ1-3; D is unclear. Trimming took off 7 bases at V and 0 bases at J, with 7 bases between the two ends. This CDR3 contains 13 residues. Per the germline V gene, CDR1 is MNHNS and CDR2 is SASEGT. As DNA, the CDR3 is TGTGCCAGCATAAAGAGCTCTGGAAACACCATATATTTT. It codes for CASIKSSGNTIYF.

This clonotype was counted many times. This chain connects TRBV9 to TRBJ2-5; D not certain. The V gene's germline CDR1 is SGDLS and CDR2 YYNGEE. V was clipped by 0 bases and J by 1 base, with 4 bases between them. This CDR3 is 13 amino acids long. DNA of the CDR3: TGTGCCAGCAGCGTAGGAGGCCAAGAGACCCAGTACTTC. It encodes CASSVGGQETQYF.

This clonotype was seen ten or more times. The chain has TRBV20-1 and TRBJ2-2, with D possibly matching TRBD2 (6 bases). The CDR3 consists of 15 residues. V was trimmed by 3 bases and J by 3 bases, leaving 14 bases between them. Germline assignment: CDR1 DFQATT and CDR2 SNEGSKA (reference sequence). CDR3 in DNA: TGCAGTGCTAGGGGGGGTACAGTAGACACCGGGGAGCTGTTTTTT. Translated: CSARGGTVDTGELFF.

This clonotype occurred many times. The chain recombines TRBV29-1 with TRBJ2-3; possibly TRBD1 or TRBD2 for D (5 bases each). V gave up 3 bases and J gave up 4 bases, with 11 bases separating them. This CDR3 contains 13 residues. Germline V gene data show CDR1 as SQVTM and CDR2 as ANQGSEA. CDR3 protein: CSVDQGRADTQYF. The CDR3 DNA is TGCAGCGTTGACCAGGGACGGGCAGATACGCAGTATTTT.

This clonotype has only a few counts. This chain uses TRBV6-1 with TRBJ1-1, with D perhaps TRBD1 (6 bases). V was clipped by 4 bases and J by 0 bases, with 9 bases between them. The CDR3 is made up of 14 amino acids. Germline V gene sequence: CDR1 MNHNS, CDR2 SASEGT. This CDR3 is CASSGGAVNTEAFF. CDR3 DNA: TGTGCCAGCAGTGGGGGGGCGGTGAACACTGAAGCTTTCTTT.

Ten or more counts support this clonotype. V gene TRBV30 combines with J gene TRBJ1-1, with D perhaps matching TRBD1 (6 bases). Germline assignment: CDR1 GTSNPN and CDR2 SVGIG (reference sequence). The ends were cut back, 2 bases at V and 0 bases at J, with 7 bases in the middle. The CDR3 runs to 13 residues. The DNA of the CDR3 is TGTGCCTGGAGTAGGGGGATGAACACTGAAGCTTTCTTT. Amino acid sequence: CAWSRGMNTEAFF.

In this sample, this clonotype turned up many times. The chain links TRBV7-6 to TRBJ2-7, with 7 bases fitting TRBD2. Germline values: CDR1 SGHVS, CDR2 FNYEAQ. This CDR3 is 15 amino acids long. V shed 2 bases and J 2 bases; nucleotides not matched to a gene: 6. In nucleotides, the CDR3 is TGTGCCAGCAGCTTAAGCCCCGGGAGGCCCTACGAGCAGTACGTC. This translates into CASSLSPGRPYEQYV.

This clonotype was recorded a few times. This chain connects TRBV7-9 to TRBJ1-2, with D maybe TRBD1 (6 bases). CDR3 size: 15 residues. V was trimmed by 1 base and J by 2 bases, leaving 11 bases between them. Germline V gene lookup returns CDR1 SEHNR and CDR2 FQNEAQ (reference sequence). CDR3 in DNA: TGTGCCAGCAGCTTAGTGAGGACAGCAAACTATGGCTACACCTTC. Its protein product is CASSLVRTANYGYTF.

A few counts support this clonotype. The chain carries TRBV30 and TRBJ2-2, with TRBD1 as a possible D gene (5 bases). CDR1 is GTSNPN, CDR2 SVGIG, per germline (reference sequence). CDR3 size: 13 residues. Deletions cut 6 bases from V and 6 bases from J, with 14 bases between. In DNA form, the CDR3 reads TGTGCCTGTTCACAAGGGGATTCCGGGGAGCTGTTTTTT. Its translation: CACSQGDSGELFF.

This clonotype was detected many times. V gene TRBV6-9 combines with J gene TRBJ2-3, with D maybe TRBD2 (5 bases). The V gene lost 8 bases and the J gene lost 3 bases, with 6 bases spanning the gap. Germline CDR1 MNHGY, CDR2 SVAAGI. The CDR3 is 11 amino acids. For the CDR3, the DNA is TGTGCCAGCCCGGGAACAGATACGCAGTATTTT. This sequence encodes CASPGTDTQYF.

This clonotype was detected many times. The chain is built from TRBV6-2 or TRBV6-3 and TRBJ2-7; D might be TRBD2 (6 bases). The germline V gene encodes CDR1 MNHEY and CDR2 SVGEGT. The CDR3 is made up of 17 amino acids. Trimming took off 5 bases at V and 0 bases at J, with 20 bases between the two ends. CDR3 in amino acids: CASSNPPGLPDSYEQYV. The CDR3 region has the DNA TGTGCCAGCAGTAACCCCCCGGGACTCCCGGACTCCTACGAGCAGTACGTC.

This clonotype was picked up many times. The V call is TRBV18, the J call TRBJ1-1; 7 bases are a match to TRBD1. The CDR3 contains 14 residues. Germline CDR1 and CDR2: KGHSH and LQKENI. V lost 5 bases and J lost 2; bases outside the gene matches: 5. Here the CDR3 DNA reads TGTGCCAGCTCAGCCGGGACAGATAACACTGAAGCTTTCTTT. Translation: CASSAGTDNTEAFF.

This clonotype showed up many times. The CDR3 protein is CASSPLLRNEQFF. The CDR3 nucleotides are TGCGCCAGCAGCCCCCTCCTAAGGAATGAGCAGTTCTTC. The rearrangement uses TRBV5-1 and TRBJ2-1; unclear D gene. V lost 4 bases and J lost 7, with 12 bases in between. Looked up from germline, CDR1 is SGHRS and CDR2 is YFSETQ. The CDR3 loop spans 13 amino acids.

This clonotype was counted many times. This chain joins TRBV5-1 and TRBJ2-3; the match to TRBD2 covers 12 bases. The CDR3 has 16 amino acids. Germline CDR1 reads SGHRS; CDR2 reads YFSETQ. Trimming cost V 4 bases and J 2 bases; bases outside gene matches: 5. The CDR3 reads CASSLGTSGSTDTQYF. The CDR3 coding sequence is TGCGCCAGCAGCCTTGGGACTAGCGGGTCCACAGATACGCAGTATTTT.

Many counts were recorded for this clonotype. This chain's CDR3 is CASSLASQETQYF. The CDR3 DNA is TGCGCCAGCAGCTTGGCTAGCCAAGAGACCCAGTACTTC. J is TRBJ2-5 and V is TRBV5-1; no reliable D call. The CDR3 sequence is 13 residues long. CDR1 and CDR2 (germline): SGHRS, YFSETQ. Trimming took 0 bases from V and 1 from J, leaving 4 bases between them.

This clonotype was counted many times. This rearrangement joins TRBV7-3 to TRBJ2-5, with a tentative D call TRBD1 (7 bases). CDR3 length: 16 residues. Trimming cost V 5 bases and J 2 bases, with 18 bases left between them. Germline V gives CDR1 SGHTA, CDR2 FQGTGA. The CDR3 loop reads CASSQNGGQLQETQYF. The CDR3 region has the DNA TGTGCCAGCAGCCAAAACGGGGGACAGCTACAAGAGACCCAGTACTTC.

The J gene is TRBJ2-7, the V gene TRBV7-7; D perhaps matches TRBD2 (5 bases). V was trimmed by 5 bases and J by 0 bases, leaving 11 bases between them. CDR3 length equals 14 residues. Germline loops: CDR1 SSHAT, CDR2 FNYEAQ (reference sequence). The CDR3 reads CASSPLRGSYEQYF. CDR3 nucleotides: TGTGCCAGCAGCCCCCTCCGGGGCTCCTACGAGCAGTACTTC.

This clonotype was detected many times. This rearrangement joins TRBV18 to TRBJ1-3; D gene uncertain. V lost 2 bases and J lost 6, with 11 bases in between. The CDR3 spans 14 residues. The V gene's germline CDR1 is KGHSH and CDR2 LQKENI. CDR3 bases: TGTGCCAGCTCACCAGGTCCCCTTATAAACACCATATATTTT. This sequence encodes CASSPGPLINTIYF.

The sample holds a few counts of this clonotype. V gene TRBV30 combines with J gene TRBJ1-6; D gene uncertain. CDR1 is GTSNPN, CDR2 SVGIG, per germline (reference sequence). Trimming pared 5 bases from V and 9 bases from J, leaving 14 bases between. CDR3 length equals 13 residues. The CDR3 loop reads CAWQSPFGSPLHF. The CDR3 DNA reads as TGTGCCTGGCAGAGTCCCTTTGGTTCACCCCTCCACTTT.